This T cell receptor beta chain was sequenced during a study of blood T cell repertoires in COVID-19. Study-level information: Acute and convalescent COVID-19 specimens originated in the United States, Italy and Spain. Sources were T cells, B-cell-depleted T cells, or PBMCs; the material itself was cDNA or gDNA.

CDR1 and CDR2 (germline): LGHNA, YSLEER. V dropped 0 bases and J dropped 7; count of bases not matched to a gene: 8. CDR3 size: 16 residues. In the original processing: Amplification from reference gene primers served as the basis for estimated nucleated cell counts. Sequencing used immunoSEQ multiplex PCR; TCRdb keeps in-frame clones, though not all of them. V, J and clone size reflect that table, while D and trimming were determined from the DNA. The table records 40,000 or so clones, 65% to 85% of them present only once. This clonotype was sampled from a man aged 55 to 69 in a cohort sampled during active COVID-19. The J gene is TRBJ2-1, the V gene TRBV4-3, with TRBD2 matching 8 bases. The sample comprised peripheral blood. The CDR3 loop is CASSQDWRGAWNEQFF. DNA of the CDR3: TGCGCCAGCAGCCAAGATTGGCGGGGGGCTTGGAATGAGCAGTTCTTC.